These 20 T cell receptor beta chains were all obtained from the same sample, sequenced in a study of T cell repertoires in cytomegalovirus infection. The antigens of these receptors remain unknown. TCRdb re-analysed the reads in MiXCR, keeping a single row per CDR3 protein. The table records about 770,000 distinct CDR3 sequences, under 35% of them present only once. Here the sequenced sample was cultured CD8+ T cells from PBMCs, taken from culture after CMV antigen stimulation. These receptors all stem from a human donor in good health (CMV status not recorded). Some clones in this sample may be carry-over from other donors' samples.

This clonotype was counted ten times or more. The J gene is TRBJ1-2, the V gene TRBV7-6; TRBD1 matches at 8 bases. CDR3 length: 14 amino acids. The J segment lost 4 bases and the V segment lost 1 base, leaving 2 bases of the junction unmatched. Germline-derived CDR1 and CDR2 are SGHVS and FNYEAQ. The CDR3 DNA reads as TGTGCCAGCAGCTTAGGGGACAGGAGCTATGGCTACACCTTC. It specifies CASSLGDRSYGYTF.

The rearrangement uses TRBV27 and TRBJ1-2; D not certain. Germline-derived CDR1 and CDR2 are MNHEY and SMNVEV (reference sequence). V was trimmed by 5 bases and J by 4 bases, leaving 11 bases between them. The CDR3 is 13 residues long. CDR3 in DNA: TGTGCCAGCAGTCCTAGGTTGGTCTATGGCTACACCTTC. It encodes CASSPRLVYGYTF.

The sample holds a few counts of this clonotype. This sequence joins TRBV5-4 and TRBJ2-3, with D unresolved. From germline, CDR1 is SGHNT and CDR2 YYREEE (reference sequence). V lost 2 bases, J lost 2 bases, and 12 bases lay in between. The CDR3 covers 15 residues. CDR3 in DNA: TGTGCCAGCAGCTTAGAGACTGAGGCCACAGATACGCAGTATTTT. Encoded protein: CASSLETEATDTQYF.

The rearrangement uses TRBV27 and TRBJ2-3, with 9 positions matching TRBD2. V lost 2 bases, J lost 5 bases, and 14 bases stayed unmatched. Germline values: CDR1 MNHEY, CDR2 SMNVEV (reference sequence). The CDR3 spans 18 residues. CDR3 protein: CASSLRRGGTRFGDTQYF. As DNA, the CDR3 is TGTGCCAGCAGTTTACGGCGGGGGGGCACGAGGTTCGGAGATACGCAGTATTTT.

The genes are TRBV19 and TRBJ2-1, with D possibly TRBD2 on 5 matching bases. From germline, CDR1 is LNHDA and CDR2 SQIVND (reference sequence). The CDR3 has 13 residues. With 6 bases removed from V and 5 bases from J, the gap between germline ends came to 11 bases. The CDR3: CASSLSSNNEQFF. In nucleotides, the CDR3 is TGTGCCAGTAGCCTTTCTAGCAACAATGAGCAGTTCTTC.

Only a few counts were recorded for this clonotype. This chain links TRBV6-6 with TRBJ2-5; perhaps TRBD2 as D (7 bases). V lost 0 bases and J 4 bases, leaving 18 bases between the germline ends. Germline V gene sequence: CDR1 MNHNY, CDR2 SVGAGI (reference sequence). CDR3 size: 17 residues. The CDR3 reads CASSYSNFGGRGETQYF. The CDR3 coding sequence is TGTGCCAGCAGTTACTCTAACTTCGGGGGGCGCGGAGAGACCCAGTACTTC.

The chain employs TRBV12-3 or TRBV12-4 and TRBJ2-1, with 12 bases fitting TRBD2. The trim removed 5 bases at V and 10 bases at J, leaving 6 bases unmatched. The CDR3 length is 14 residues. The CDR3 here is CASSILAGGWEQFF. CDR3 nucleotides: TGTGCCAGCAGTATACTAGCGGGGGGCTGGGAGCAGTTCTTC.

The chain employs TRBV4-2 and TRBJ2-7, with TRBD2 identical over 10 bases. Germline CDR1 LGHNA, CDR2 YNFKEQ. The CDR3 has 18 amino acids. J was trimmed by 1 base and V by 0 bases; bases with no gene match: 9. The CDR3 is CASSQDRNSGGTSYEQYF. CDR3 sequence (DNA): TGTGCCAGCAGCCAAGATCGTAATAGCGGGGGGACATCCTACGAGCAGTACTTC.

This clonotype has just a few counts. V is TRBV6-5 and J is TRBJ2-1; D is uncertain. This CDR3 has 14 amino acids. Germline V gives CDR1 MNHEY, CDR2 SVGAGI. V was shortened by 3 bases and J by 8 bases, with 14 bases between the two germline ends. CDR3 protein: CASSYGVLVDEQFF. The CDR3 DNA sequence: TGTGCCAGCAGTTATGGGGTGCTAGTAGATGAGCAGTTCTTC.

The genes are TRBV7-8 and TRBJ1-1; a possible D gene is TRBD1 (6 bases). The CDR3 is 16 amino acids. V lost 6 bases to trimming and J lost 5 bases, with 22 bases between them. In germline, CDR1 is SGHVS, CDR2 FQNEAQ. CDR3 nucleotide sequence: TGTGCCAGCAGTTTTGAACCAGGGCCAGGGGTTACTGAAGCTTTCTTT. Translated: CASSFEPGPGVTEAFF.

The gene calls are TRBV6-1 and TRBJ1-2; TRBD1 might be the D (5 bases). The CDR3 extends over 15 amino acids. V was clipped by 7 bases and J by 1 base, with 16 bases between them. CDR1 MNHNS and CDR2 SASEGT come from the germline V gene. The CDR3 region has the DNA TGTGCCAGCATTCCAGGGAAGGCCCGTAACTATGGCTACACCTTC. Translating it yields CASIPGKARNYGYTF.

CDR3 in DNA: TGTGCCAGCATCCACCGTGGGGGGGCCGGGGAGCTGTTTTTT. Translating gives CASIHRGGAGELFF. The chain uses TRBV7-9 and TRBJ2-2; 7 nucleotides line up with TRBD2. V gave up 7 bases and J gave up 6 bases; unmatched junction bases: 8. Germline values: CDR1 SEHNR, CDR2 FQNEAQ (reference sequence). The CDR3 is 14 amino acids. Together with reference TRBV7-9 and TRBJ2-2, the CDR3 gives the full variable domain: DTGVSQNPRHKITKRGQNVTFRCDPISEHNRLYWYRQTLGQGPEFLTYFQNEAQLEKSRLLSDRFSAERPKGSFSTLEIQRTEQGDSAMYLCASIHRGGAGELFFGEGSRLTVL.

In DNA form, the CDR3 reads TGTGCCAGCAGCTCCGGACAGGGGACATTCGGCTACACCTTC. Protein sequence: CASSSGQGTFGYTF. This rearrangement joins TRBV6-5 to TRBJ1-2, with TRBD1 identical over 9 bases. Germline lookup yields CDR1 MNHEY and CDR2 SVGAGI. Losses at the gene ends were 6 bases for V and 8 bases for J; bases not matched to a gene: 10. The CDR3 spans 14 residues.

This clonotype was counted only a few times. V and J are TRBV6-4 and TRBJ2-7; 7 bases are shared with TRBD1. V lost 7 bases to trimming and J lost 2 bases; unmatched junction nucleotides: 8. The CDR3 has 14 amino acids. Germline V lookup: CDR1 MRHNA, CDR2 SNTAGT. The CDR3, as DNA: TGTGCCAGCAAGCTACAGGGGATCGCCTACGAGCAGTACTTC. Encoded protein: CASKLQGIAYEQYF.

This clonotype was detected only a few times. The rearrangement links TRBV6-1 to TRBJ2-1, with unresolved D. Trimming shortened V by 6 bases and J by 2 bases, and 14 bases separated the two germline ends. The germline CDR1 and CDR2 sequences are MNHNS and SASEGT. The CDR3 contains 15 residues. The CDR3 DNA is TGTGCCAGCAGGTACCTGGCGGACGCCTACAATGAGCAGTTCTTC. Translated, it gives CASRYLADAYNEQFF.

The chain combines TRBV27 with TRBJ2-1; maybe TRBD1 (5 bases). Trimming took 11 bases from V and 10 from J, leaving 21 bases between them. The CDR3 runs to 13 residues. The germline gives CDR1 MNHEY, CDR2 SMNVEV (reference sequence). The CDR3 region is CAGSKGYGAEQFF. CDR3 DNA sequence: TGTGCCGGCTCAAAGGGGTACGGTGCCGAGCAGTTCTTC.

This clonotype appeared a few times. The chain links TRBV4-1 to TRBJ1-2, with TRBD1 identical over 8 bases. This CDR3 region has 15 residues. The V and J ends lost 4 bases and 3 bases, in that order; junction bases with no gene match: 7. CDR1 and CDR2 (germline): MGHRA, YSYEKL. The CDR3 loop is CASSRTTGGYYGYTF. DNA for the CDR3: TGCGCCAGCAGCCGCACTACAGGGGGATACTATGGCTACACCTTC.

The CDR3 region has the DNA TGTGCCAGCAGTGAATTAACGGATCTCTCCTACAATGAGCAGTTCTTC. Translating it yields CASSELTDLSYNEQFF. The rearrangement links TRBV25-1 to TRBJ2-1; no definite D call. The V gene lost 1 base and the J gene lost 0 bases, with 10 bases spanning the gap. Germline lookup yields CDR1 MGHDK and CDR2 SYGVNS. The CDR3 runs 16 residues.

This clonotype was seen more than once but under ten times. The rearrangement joins TRBV6-6 to TRBJ2-7; 10 bases are a match to TRBD2. The V segment lost 1 base and the J segment 0 bases; nucleotides outside the gene matches: 9. Germline CDR1 is MNHNY and CDR2 is SVGAGI (reference sequence). This CDR3 region has 18 residues. The CDR3: CASSYLPVAGGNSYEQYV. The CDR3 bases are TGTGCCAGCAGTTACTTGCCGGTAGCGGGGGGCAACTCCTACGAGCAGTACGTC.

This clonotype was detected only a few times. V is TRBV14 and J is TRBJ2-1; either TRBD1 or TRBD2 may supply D (6 bases each). The germline V gene encodes CDR1 SGHDN and CDR2 FVKESK. V shed 0 bases and J shed 8 bases, with 14 bases lying between them. The CDR3 covers 15 residues. CDR3 residues: CASSQERGQRYEQFF. Written as DNA, the CDR3 is TGTGCCAGCAGCCAAGAGCGGGGACAACGGTATGAGCAGTTCTTC.